This TCR beta chain was profiled in a study of CD8+CD57+ T cells in acquired aplastic anemia. Study at large: On average, sorted CD4+ and CD8+ cells gave 3.2 ug of DNA.

CDR3 size: 14 residues. The ends lost 4 bases at V and 1 base at J; junction bases unmatched: 2. The germline gives CDR1 MGHDK, CDR2 SYGVNS. Study-level results: It was found that 25 to 35 CD8+ CDR3 sequences were shared between patients and controls.

TCR beta VDJ and CDR3 were profiled, and genomic DNA was the template. TCRdb called the reads again in MiXCR, with one record for every CDR3 protein. The table shows hundreds of thousands of distinct CDR3 sequences, with 25% to 40% occurring only once. This clonotype came up many times. What it binds is unknown. For sequencing, patients were chosen who had shown expansion of CD8+CD57+ cells by flow cytometry. Each patient had severe acquired aplastic anemia. Each patient gave a blood sample that was collected before any therapy had been received. The receptor was isolated from a human donor with aplastic anemia. The V and J genes are TRBV25-1 and TRBJ2-3; TRBD1 aligns across 7 bases. Specimen: sorted CD4+, CD8+, or CD8+CD57+ T cells (not recorded which) from PBMCs. CDR3 in DNA: TGTGCCAGCAGTGGGACAGGCGGCACAGATACGCAGTATTTT. Protein: CASSGTGGTDTQYF.